This T cell receptor (beta chain) was captured by sequencing in a study of T cell repertoires in cytomegalovirus infection. As for this clonotype: No antigen is known for it.

MiXCR, run by TCRdb on the reads, gives a single entry per CDR3 protein. In the table there are some 400,000 distinct CDR3 sequences, about a sixth of which are singletons. The CDR3 is 13 amino acids. V dropped 8 bases and J dropped 3; count of bases not matched to a gene: 4. The V gene's germline CDR1 is MDHEN and CDR2 SYDVKM. General observations from the study: Ex vivo responses were dominated by HLA-C-restricted CMV-specific TCR beta clonotypes.

This TCR was sampled from a human donor in good health (CMV status not recorded). Some clones in this sample may be carry-over from other donors' samples. Sequenced: PBMCs. J is TRBJ2-1 and V is TRBV28; 7 bases match TRBD1. The DNA for the CDR3 is TGTGCCAGCCTGGGACAGAACTACAATGAGCAGTTCTTC. Translation gives CASLGQNYNEQFF.